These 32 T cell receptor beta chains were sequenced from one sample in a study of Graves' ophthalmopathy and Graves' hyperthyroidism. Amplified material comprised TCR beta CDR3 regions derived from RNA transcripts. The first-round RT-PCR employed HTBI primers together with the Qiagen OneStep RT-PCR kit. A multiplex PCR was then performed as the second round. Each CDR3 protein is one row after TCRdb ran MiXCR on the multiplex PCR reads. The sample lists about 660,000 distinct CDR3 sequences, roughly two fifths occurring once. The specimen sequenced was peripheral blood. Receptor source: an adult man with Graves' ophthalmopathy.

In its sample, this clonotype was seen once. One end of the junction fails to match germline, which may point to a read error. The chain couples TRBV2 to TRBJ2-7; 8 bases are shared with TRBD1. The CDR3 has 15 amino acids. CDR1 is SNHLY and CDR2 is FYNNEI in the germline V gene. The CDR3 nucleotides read TGCGCCAGCAGCCCCTCGGGACAGGCCTGGGGCGAGCAGTACTTC. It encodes CASSPSGQAWGEQYF.

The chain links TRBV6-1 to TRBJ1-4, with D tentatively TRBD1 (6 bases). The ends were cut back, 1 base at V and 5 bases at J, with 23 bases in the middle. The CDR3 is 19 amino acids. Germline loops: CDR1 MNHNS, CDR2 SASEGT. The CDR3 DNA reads TGTGCCAGCAGTGAAGGGTATACAGGGACCGAACGTCGAAATGAAAAACTGTTTTTT. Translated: CASSEGYTGTERRNEKLFF.

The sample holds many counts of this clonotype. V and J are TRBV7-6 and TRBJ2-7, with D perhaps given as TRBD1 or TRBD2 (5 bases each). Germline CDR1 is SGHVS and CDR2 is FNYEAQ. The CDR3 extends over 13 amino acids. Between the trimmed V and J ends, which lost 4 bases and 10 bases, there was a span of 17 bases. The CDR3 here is CASSYYRDGDQYF. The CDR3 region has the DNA TGTGCCAGCAGCTATTACCGGGACGGCGATCAGTACTTC.

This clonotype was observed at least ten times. The CDR3 protein is CASSRGADYGYTF. In nucleotides, the CDR3 is TGTGCCAGCAGCCGCGGGGCTGACTATGGCTACACCTTC. This chain connects TRBV12-3 or TRBV12-4 to TRBJ1-2, with a weak D call TRBD1 (5 bases). This CDR3 has 13 amino acids. Deletions cut 6 bases from V and 3 bases from J, with 11 bases between.

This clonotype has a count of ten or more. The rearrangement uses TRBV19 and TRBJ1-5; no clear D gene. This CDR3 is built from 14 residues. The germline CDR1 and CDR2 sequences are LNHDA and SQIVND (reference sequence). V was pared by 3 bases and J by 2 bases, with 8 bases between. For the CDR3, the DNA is TGTGCCAGTAGTATCCCTGGGGGCAATCAGCCCCAGCATTTT. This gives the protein CASSIPGGNQPQHF. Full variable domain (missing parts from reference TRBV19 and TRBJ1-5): DGGITQSPKYLFRKEGQNVTLSCEQNLNHDAMYWYRQDPGQGLRLIYYSQIVNDFQKGDIAEGYSVSREKKESFPLTVTSAQKNPTAFYLCASSIPGGNQPQHFGDGTRLSIL.

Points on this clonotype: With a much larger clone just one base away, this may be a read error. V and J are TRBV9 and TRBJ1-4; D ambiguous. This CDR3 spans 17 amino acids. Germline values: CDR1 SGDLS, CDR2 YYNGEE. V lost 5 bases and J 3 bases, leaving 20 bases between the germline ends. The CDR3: CASSEGVGGRSNEKLFF. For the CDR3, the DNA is TGTGCCAGCAGTGAAGGAGTGGGAGGCAGGTCTAATGAAAAACTGTTTTTT.

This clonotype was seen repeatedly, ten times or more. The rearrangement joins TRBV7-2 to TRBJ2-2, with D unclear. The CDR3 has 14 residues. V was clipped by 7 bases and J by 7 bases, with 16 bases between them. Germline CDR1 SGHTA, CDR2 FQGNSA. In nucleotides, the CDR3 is TGTGCCAGCACCTGGCGCGTGTCTGGCGGGGAGCTGTTTTTT. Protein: CASTWRVSGGELFF.

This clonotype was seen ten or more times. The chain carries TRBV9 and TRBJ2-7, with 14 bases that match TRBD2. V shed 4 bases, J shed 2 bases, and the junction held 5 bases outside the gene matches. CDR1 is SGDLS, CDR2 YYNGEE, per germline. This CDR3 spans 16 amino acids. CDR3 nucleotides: TGTGCCAGCAGCAAGGGACTAGCGGGGGCTACCTACGAGCAGTACTTC. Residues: CASSKGLAGATYEQYF.

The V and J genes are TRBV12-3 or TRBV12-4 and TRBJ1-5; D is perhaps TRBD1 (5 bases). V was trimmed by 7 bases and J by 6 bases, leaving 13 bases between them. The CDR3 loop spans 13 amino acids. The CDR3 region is CASKLGGSQPQHF. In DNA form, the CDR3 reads TGTGCCAGCAAACTGGGGGGTAGTCAGCCCCAGCATTTT.

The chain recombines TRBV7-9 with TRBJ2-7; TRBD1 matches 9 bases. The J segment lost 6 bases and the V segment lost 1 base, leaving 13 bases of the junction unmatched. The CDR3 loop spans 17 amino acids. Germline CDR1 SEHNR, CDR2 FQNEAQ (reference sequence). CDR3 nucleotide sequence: TGTGCCAGCAGCTTAGGAAGAATGGGGACAGGGCAGCCCGAGCAGTACTTC. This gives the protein CASSLGRMGTGQPEQYF.

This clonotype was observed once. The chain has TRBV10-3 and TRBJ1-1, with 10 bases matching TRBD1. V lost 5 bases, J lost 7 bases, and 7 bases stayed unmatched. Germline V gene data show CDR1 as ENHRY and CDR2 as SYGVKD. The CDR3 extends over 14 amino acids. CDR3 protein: CAISNTGTGDEAFF. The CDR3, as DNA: TGTGCCATCAGTAACACCGGGACAGGGGATGAAGCTTTCTTT.

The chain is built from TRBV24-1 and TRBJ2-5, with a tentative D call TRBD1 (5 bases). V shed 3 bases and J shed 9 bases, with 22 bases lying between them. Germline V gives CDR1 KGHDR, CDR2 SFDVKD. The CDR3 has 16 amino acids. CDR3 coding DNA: TGTGCCACCAGTGATCGTGGGGCATCCGGCAATCAGCCCCAGTACTTC. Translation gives CATSDRGASGNQPQYF.

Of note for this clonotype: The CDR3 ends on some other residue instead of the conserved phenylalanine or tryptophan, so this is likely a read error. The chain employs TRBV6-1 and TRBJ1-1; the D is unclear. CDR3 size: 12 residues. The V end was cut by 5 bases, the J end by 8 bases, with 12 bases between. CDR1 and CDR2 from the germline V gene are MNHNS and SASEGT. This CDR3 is CASSSHRSEAFL. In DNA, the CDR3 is TGTGCCAGCAGTTCCCACCGCTCGGAAGCTTTCCTT.

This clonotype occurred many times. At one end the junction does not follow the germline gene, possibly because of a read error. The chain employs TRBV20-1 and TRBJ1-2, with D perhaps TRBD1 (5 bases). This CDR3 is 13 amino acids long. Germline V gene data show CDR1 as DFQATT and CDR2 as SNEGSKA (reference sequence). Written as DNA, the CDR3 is TGCAGCGCTAGGGACCCGGGGAACTATGGCTACACCTTC. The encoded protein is CSARDPGNYGYTF.

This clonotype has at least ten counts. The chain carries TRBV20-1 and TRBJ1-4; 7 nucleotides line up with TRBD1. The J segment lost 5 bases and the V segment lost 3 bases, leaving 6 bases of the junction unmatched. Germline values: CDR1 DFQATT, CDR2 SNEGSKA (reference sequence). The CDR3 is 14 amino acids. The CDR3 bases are TGCAGTGCTAGGTCGGCAGGGGGAAATGAAAAACTGTTTTTT. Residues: CSARSAGGNEKLFF.

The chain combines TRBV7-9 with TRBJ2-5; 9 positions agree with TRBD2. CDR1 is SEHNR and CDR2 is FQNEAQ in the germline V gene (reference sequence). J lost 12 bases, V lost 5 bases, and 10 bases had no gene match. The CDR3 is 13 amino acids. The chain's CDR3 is CASSPTSAGGKYF. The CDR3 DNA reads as TGTGCCAGCAGCCCGACCTCAGCGGGAGGAAAGTACTTC.

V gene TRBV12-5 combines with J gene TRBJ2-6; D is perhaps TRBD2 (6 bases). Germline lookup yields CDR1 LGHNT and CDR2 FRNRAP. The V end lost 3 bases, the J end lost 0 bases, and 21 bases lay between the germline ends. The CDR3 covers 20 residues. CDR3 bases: TGTGCTAGTGGTTTCAGACTAGTGGGAACCGACTTCTCTGGGGCCAACGTCCTGACTTTC. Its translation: CASGFRLVGTDFSGANVLTF.

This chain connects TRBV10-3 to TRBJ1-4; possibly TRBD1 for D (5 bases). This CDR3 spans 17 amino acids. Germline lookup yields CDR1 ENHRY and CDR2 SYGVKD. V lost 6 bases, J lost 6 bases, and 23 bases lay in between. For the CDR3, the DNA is TGTGCCATCAGGGGGGACGACCAAGAGACGGTTCATGAAAAACTGTTTTTT. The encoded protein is CAIRGDDQETVHEKLFF.

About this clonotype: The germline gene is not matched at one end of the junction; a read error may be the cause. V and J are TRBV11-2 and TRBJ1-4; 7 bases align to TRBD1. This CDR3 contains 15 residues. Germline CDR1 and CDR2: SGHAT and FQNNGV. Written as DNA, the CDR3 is TGCGCCAGCAGCCGACTAACAGGGGTTGAAGAAAAACTGTTTTTT. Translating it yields CASSRLTGVEEKLFF.

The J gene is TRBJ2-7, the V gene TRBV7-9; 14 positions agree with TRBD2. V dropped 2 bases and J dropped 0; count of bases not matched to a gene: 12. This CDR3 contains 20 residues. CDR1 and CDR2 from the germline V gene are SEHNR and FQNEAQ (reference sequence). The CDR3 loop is CASSLIPGLAGGLSSYEQYF. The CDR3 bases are TGTGCCAGCAGCTTAATCCCCGGACTAGCGGGGGGCCTGAGCTCCTACGAGCAGTACTTC.

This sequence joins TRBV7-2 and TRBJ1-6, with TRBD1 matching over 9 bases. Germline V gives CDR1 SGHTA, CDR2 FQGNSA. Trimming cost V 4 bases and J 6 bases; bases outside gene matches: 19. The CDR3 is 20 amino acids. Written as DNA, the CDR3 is TGTGCCAGCAGCTATACCCCCGGCTCGGGACAGGGCCACCCTAATTCACCCCTCCACTTT. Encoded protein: CASSYTPGSGQGHPNSPLHF.

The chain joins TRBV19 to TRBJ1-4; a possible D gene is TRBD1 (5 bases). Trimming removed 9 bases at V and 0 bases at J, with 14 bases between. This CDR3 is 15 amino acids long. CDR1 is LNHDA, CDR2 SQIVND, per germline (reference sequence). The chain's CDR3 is CASSPDIATNEKLFF. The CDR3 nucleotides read TGTGCCAGCAGCCCGGACATCGCAACTAATGAAAAACTGTTTTTT.

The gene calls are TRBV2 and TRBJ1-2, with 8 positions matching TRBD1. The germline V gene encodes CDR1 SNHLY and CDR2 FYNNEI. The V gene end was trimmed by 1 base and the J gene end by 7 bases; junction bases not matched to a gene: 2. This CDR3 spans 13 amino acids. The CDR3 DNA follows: TGTGCCAGCAGTGAAGTCGGACAGGGTGGCTACACCTTC. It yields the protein CASSEVGQGGYTF.

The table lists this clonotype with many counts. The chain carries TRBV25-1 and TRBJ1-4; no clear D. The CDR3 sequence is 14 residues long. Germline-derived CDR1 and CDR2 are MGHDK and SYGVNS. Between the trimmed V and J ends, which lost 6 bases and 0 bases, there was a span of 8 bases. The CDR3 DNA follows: TGTGCCAGCAGACACGGTGCAACTAATGAAAAACTGTTTTTT. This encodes CASRHGATNEKLFF.

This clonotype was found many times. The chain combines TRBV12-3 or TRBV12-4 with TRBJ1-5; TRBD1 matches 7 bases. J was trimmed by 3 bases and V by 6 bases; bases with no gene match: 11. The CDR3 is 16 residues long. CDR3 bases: TGTGCCAGCAGCCCTAGCCTGGGACAGAACAATCAGCCCCAGCATTTT. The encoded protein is CASSPSLGQNNQPQHF.

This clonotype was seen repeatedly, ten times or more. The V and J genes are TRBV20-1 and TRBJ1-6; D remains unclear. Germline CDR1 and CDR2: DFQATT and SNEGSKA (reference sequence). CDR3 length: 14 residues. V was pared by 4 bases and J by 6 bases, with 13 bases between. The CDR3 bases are TGCAGTGCTACCAGTGTCCGATTTAATTCACCCCTCCACTTT. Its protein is CSATSVRFNSPLHF.

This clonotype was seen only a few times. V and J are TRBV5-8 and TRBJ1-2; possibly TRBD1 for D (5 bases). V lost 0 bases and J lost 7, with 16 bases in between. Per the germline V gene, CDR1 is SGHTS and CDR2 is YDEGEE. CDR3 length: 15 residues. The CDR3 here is CASSLEPGSVGGYTF. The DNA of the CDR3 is TGTGCCAGCAGCTTGGAGCCAGGGTCAGTTGGTGGCTACACCTTC.

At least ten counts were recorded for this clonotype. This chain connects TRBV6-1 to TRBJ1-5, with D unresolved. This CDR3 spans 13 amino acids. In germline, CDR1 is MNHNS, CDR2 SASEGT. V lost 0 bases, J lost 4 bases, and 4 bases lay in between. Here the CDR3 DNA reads TGTGCCAGCAGTGAAGCCGGAAATCAGCCCCAGCATTTT. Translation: CASSEAGNQPQHF.

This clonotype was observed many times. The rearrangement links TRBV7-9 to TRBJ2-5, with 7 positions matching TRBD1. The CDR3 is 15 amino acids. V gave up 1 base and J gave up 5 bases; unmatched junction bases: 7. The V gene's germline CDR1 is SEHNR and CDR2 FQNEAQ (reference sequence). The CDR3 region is CASSLGGTVSETQYF. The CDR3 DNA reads TGTGCCAGCAGCTTAGGTGGGACAGTTAGTGAGACCCAGTACTTC.

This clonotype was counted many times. This CDR3 is CASSVGLAANTGELFF. In nucleotides, the CDR3 is TGTGCCAGCAGCGTCGGACTAGCGGCGAACACCGGGGAGCTGTTTTTT. J is TRBJ2-2 and V is TRBV2; 10 bases match TRBD2. Germline V gene lookup returns CDR1 SNHLY and CDR2 FYNNEI. V shed 6 bases, J shed 0 bases, and the junction held 4 bases outside the gene matches. The CDR3 has 16 amino acids.

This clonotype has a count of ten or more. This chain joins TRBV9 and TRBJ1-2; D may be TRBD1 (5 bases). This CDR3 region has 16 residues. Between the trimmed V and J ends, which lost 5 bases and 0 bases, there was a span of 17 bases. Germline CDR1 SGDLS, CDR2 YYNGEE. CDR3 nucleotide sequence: TGTGCCAGCAGTGACCCTTCGGGACTAGCTAACTATGGCTACACCTTC. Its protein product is CASSDPSGLANYGYTF.

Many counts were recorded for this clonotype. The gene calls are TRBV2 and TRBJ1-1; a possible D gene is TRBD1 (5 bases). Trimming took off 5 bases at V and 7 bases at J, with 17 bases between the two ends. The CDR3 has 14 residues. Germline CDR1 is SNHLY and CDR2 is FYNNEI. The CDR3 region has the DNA TGTGCCAGCAGTCGCCGGGAGGGGAGGATTGAAGCTTTCTTT. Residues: CASSRREGRIEAFF.